The 28 T cell receptor beta chains below were found in one sample sequenced in a study of blood T cells in healthy people across ages. Using a J-beta primer mix together with a sample-barcoded 5' primer, a second PCR was run for about 6 to 12 cycles. MiXCR, run by TCRdb on the 5' RACE reads, gives a single entry per CDR3 protein. In the table there are about 1.6 million distinct CDR3 sequences, about 35% of which are singletons. Sequencing was carried out using blood. The source is a woman aged 30 to 39 in good health.

V gene TRBV9 combines with J gene TRBJ2-5; 8 bases align to TRBD1. The CDR3 runs 16 residues. Trimming removed 3 bases from V and 5 bases from J; junction bases left unmatched: 12. CDR1 is SGDLS, CDR2 YYNGEE, per germline. The CDR3 here is CASSEETGAVTETQYF. CDR3 DNA: TGTGCCAGCAGCGAGGAGACAGGGGCGGTCACGGAGACCCAGTACTTC.

The rearrangement uses TRBV10-3 and TRBJ2-7; perhaps TRBD1 as D (8 bases). Per germline, CDR1 ENHRY and CDR2 SYGVKD. V was pared by 6 bases and J by 5 bases, with 17 bases between. There are 14 residues in the CDR3. The CDR3 loop reads CAIRKTGEGDEQYF. CDR3 DNA sequence: TGTGCCATCAGGAAGACAGGGGAGGGCGACGAGCAGTACTTC.

The V call is TRBV2, the J call TRBJ2-7; TRBD2 matches 8 bases. In germline, CDR1 is SNHLY, CDR2 FYNNEI. There are 17 residues in the CDR3. With 7 bases clipped from V and 3 bases from J, the junction kept 17 bases outside the gene matches. CDR3 DNA: TGTGCCAGCAAAAGGGGAAATGCAGCGGGGGTCAACTACGAGCAGTACTTC. As protein: CASKRGNAAGVNYEQYF.

The rearrangement joins TRBV5-1 to TRBJ2-3, with TRBD2 matching 11 bases. Losses at the gene ends were 4 bases for V and 6 bases for J; bases not matched to a gene: 7. Germline V CDR1 and CDR2: SGHRS, YFSETQ. The CDR3 sequence is 15 residues long. The CDR3 DNA is TGCGCCAGCAGCCATAGCGGGGGGGCCGCTGATACGCAGTATTTT. It translates to CASSHSGGAADTQYF.

The chain's CDR3 is CASSLRGRPYGYTF. In DNA form, the CDR3 reads TGTGCCAGCAGTTTACGGGGCAGGCCCTATGGCTACACCTTC. The chain couples TRBV27 to TRBJ1-2; D may be TRBD1 (5 bases). Deletions cut 2 bases from V and 4 bases from J, with 11 bases between. From germline, CDR1 is MNHEY and CDR2 SMNVEV (reference sequence). This CDR3 spans 14 amino acids.

The chain is built from TRBV3-1 and TRBJ2-1; 14 nucleotides line up with TRBD2. The trim removed 0 bases at V and 1 base at J, leaving 11 bases unmatched. Germline loops: CDR1 LGHDT, CDR2 YNNKEL (reference sequence). The CDR3 sequence is 21 residues long. For the CDR3, the DNA is TGTGCCAGCAGCCAAGACGTACTGGGGACTAGCGGGAGCGGTTCCTACAATGAGCAGTTCTTC. Residues: CASSQDVLGTSGSGSYNEQFF.

This clonotype was detected a few times. The chain carries TRBV6-5 and TRBJ2-6, with a possible D match to TRBD1 (6 bases). Germline V gives CDR1 MNHEY, CDR2 SVGAGI. This CDR3 contains 15 residues. Trimming cost V 8 bases and J 0 bases, with 11 bases left between them. The CDR3 DNA follows: TGTGCCAGCGGACAGAAAGTCTCTGGGGCCAACGTCCTGACTTTC. It codes for CASGQKVSGANVLTF.

This chain links TRBV11-1 with TRBJ2-1; no definite D call. This CDR3 region has 14 residues. V was trimmed by 2 bases and J by 7 bases, leaving 12 bases between them. The germline gives CDR1 SGHAT, CDR2 FQDESV (reference sequence). CDR3 sequence (DNA): TGTGCCAGCAGCTTAAAGGCAGATTTGAATGAGCAGTTCTTC. Protein sequence: CASSLKADLNEQFF.

This clonotype turned up a few times. This sequence joins TRBV5-1 and TRBJ2-7; D not certain. The germline CDR1 and CDR2 sequences are SGHRS and YFSETQ. There are 14 residues in the CDR3. Trimming removed 4 bases from V and 3 bases from J, with 14 bases in between. In nucleotides, the CDR3 is TGCGCCAGCAGCCCCACGGACGTTAACTACGAGCAGTACTTC. Protein: CASSPTDVNYEQYF.

About this clonotype: Sequence at one end of the junction differs from germline and may be a read error. V usage is TRBV18 and J usage is TRBJ2-7; D gene ambiguous. This CDR3 spans 12 amino acids. Germline-derived CDR1 and CDR2 are KGHSH and LQKENI. The CDR3, as DNA: TGTGCCAACTCACCTTCAGACTACGAGCAGTACTTC. Amino acids: CANSPSDYEQYF. The variable domain in full, completed from reference TRBV18 and TRBJ2-7, reads NAGVMQNPRHLVRRRGQEARLRCSPMKGHSHVYWYRQLPEEGLKFMVYLQKENIIDESGMPKERFSAEFPKEGPSILRIQQVVRGDSAAYFCANSPSDYEQYFGPGTRLTVT.

This clonotype was seen a handful of times. The rearrangement joins TRBV4-2 to TRBJ1-2, with 7 bases that match TRBD1. Germline CDR1 is LGHNA and CDR2 is YNFKEQ. The CDR3 runs to 15 residues. V lost 0 bases and J lost 4; bases outside the gene matches: 5. The CDR3 here is CASSQDLQGGYGYTF. CDR3 DNA sequence: TGTGCCAGCAGCCAAGATCTTCAGGGGGGCTATGGCTACACCTTC.

In this sample, this clonotype turned up a few times. This chain joins TRBV15 and TRBJ2-1; 14 nucleotides line up with TRBD2. The V segment lost 9 bases and the J segment 9 bases; nucleotides outside the gene matches: 7. From germline, CDR1 is LNHNV and CDR2 YYDKDF (reference sequence). The CDR3 has 14 residues. CDR3 loop: CATQTSGRASEQFF. The CDR3 DNA reads as TGTGCCACACAGACTAGCGGGAGGGCCAGTGAGCAGTTCTTC. Combining the CDR3 with reference TRBV15 and TRBJ2-1 gives the whole variable domain DAMVIQNPRYQVTQFGKPVTLSCSQTLNHNVMYWYQQKSSQAPKLLFHYYDKDFNNEADTPDNFQSRRPNTSFCFLDIRSPGLGDTAMYLCATQTSGRASEQFFGPGTRLTVL.

This clonotype was counted only a few times. The chain joins TRBV20-1 to TRBJ2-7; D gene ambiguous. The CDR3 length is 13 residues. Germline loops: CDR1 DFQATT, CDR2 SNEGSKA (reference sequence). Between the trimmed V and J ends, which lost 5 bases and 4 bases, there was a span of 15 bases. Here the CDR3 reads CSAPRPKGYEQYF. In DNA form, the CDR3 reads TGCAGTGCTCCCCGACCAAAAGGGTACGAGCAGTACTTC.

This clonotype has ten or more counts. This chain joins TRBV7-2 and TRBJ2-1, with 14 bases fitting TRBD2. This CDR3 spans 20 amino acids. Trimming at V came to 4 bases and at J to 2 bases, leaving 13 bases not matched to a gene. Per the germline V gene, CDR1 is SGHTA and CDR2 is FQGNSA. CDR3 coding DNA: TGTGCCAGCAGCTCAGCCCCATGGACTAGCGGGGGGCCTACCTACAATGAGCAGTTCTTC. This encodes CASSSAPWTSGGPTYNEQFF. The variable domain in full, with the rest retrieved from reference TRBV7-2 and TRBJ2-1, is GAGVSQSPSNKVTEKGKDVELRCDPISGHTALYWYRQSLGQGLEFLIYFQGNSAPDKSGLPSDRFSAERTGGSVSTLTIQRTQQEDSAVYLCASSSAPWTSGGPTYNEQFFGPGTRLTVL.

The rearrangement links TRBV15 to TRBJ2-1; 10 positions agree with TRBD2. The ends lost 3 bases at V and 1 base at J; junction bases unmatched: 9. The CDR3 contains 18 residues. CDR1 and CDR2 from the germline V gene are LNHNV and YYDKDF (reference sequence). The CDR3 loop is CATSRGLGLAESYNEQFF. CDR3 DNA sequence: TGTGCCACCAGCAGGGGTCTAGGACTAGCGGAATCCTACAATGAGCAGTTCTTC.

This chain connects TRBV6-6 to TRBJ2-3; TRBD2 aligns across 11 bases. Germline V gene lookup returns CDR1 MNHNY and CDR2 SVGAGI (reference sequence). This CDR3 is 16 amino acids long. J lost 1 base, V lost 5 bases, and 5 bases had no gene match. The DNA of the CDR3 is TGTGCCAGCAGTCCGACTAGCGGGACGCGCACAGATACGCAGTATTTT. Translating gives CASSPTSGTRTDTQYF.

The V gene is TRBV28, the J gene TRBJ1-2, with D maybe TRBD1 (6 bases). Germline loops: CDR1 MDHEN, CDR2 SYDVKM. This CDR3 has 14 residues. Trimming removed 6 bases at V and 6 bases at J, with 17 bases between. The CDR3 DNA follows: TGTGCCAGCAGCCCGGACAGCCAGAGCCATGGCTACACCTTC. It is translated as CASSPDSQSHGYTF.

This clonotype was seen a handful of times. The chain is built from TRBV5-1 and TRBJ2-5, with D possibly TRBD2 on 6 matching bases. The CDR3 length is 17 residues. Germline CDR1 and CDR2: SGHRS and YFSETQ. Trimming left V 0 bases short and J 4 bases short, with 19 bases between. Here the CDR3 reads CASSLVRGSNSGETQYF. Here the CDR3 DNA reads TGCGCCAGCAGCTTGGTTCGGGGGAGCAACTCCGGAGAGACCCAGTACTTC.

This rearrangement joins TRBV6-1 to TRBJ2-1, with D perhaps matching TRBD1 (5 bases). Germline V CDR1 and CDR2: MNHNS, SASEGT. The V end lost 10 bases, the J end lost 4 bases, and 14 bases lay between the germline ends. The CDR3 runs 13 residues. The CDR3 DNA is TGTGCCAAACCCTTTGACAGTTACAATGAGCAGTTCTTC. Translating it yields CAKPFDSYNEQFF.

This clonotype has a handful of counts. It may be a read error: a sequence one base away is much more abundant. The chain couples TRBV4-1 to TRBJ2-7; tentatively, D is TRBD1 (6 bases). This CDR3 has 14 residues. Germline CDR1 reads MGHRA; CDR2 reads YSYEKL. DNA for the CDR3: TGCGCCAGCAGCCCCGAGGACAGCTCCTACGGGCAGTACTTC. Protein product: CASSPEDSSYGQYF.

The chain combines TRBV7-2 with TRBJ2-4; 7 bases are a match to TRBD2. Germline values: CDR1 SGHTA, CDR2 FQGNSA. Trimming removed 4 bases from V and 15 bases from J; junction bases left unmatched: 6. This CDR3 comprises 11 residues. CDR3 in amino acids: CASSSTSVAYF. The CDR3 DNA is TGTGCCAGCAGCTCAACTAGCGTCGCGTACTTC.

The chain links TRBV12-3 or TRBV12-4 to TRBJ2-3, with a possible D match to TRBD2 (6 bases). The CDR3 length is 16 residues. With 0 bases removed from V and 5 bases from J, the gap between germline ends came to 15 bases. The DNA of the CDR3 is TGTGCCAGCAGTTTAGCGCGGTCGGGAGAGGAAGATACGCAGTATTTT. Amino acids: CASSLARSGEEDTQYF.

This chain connects TRBV5-1 to TRBJ2-3, with D perhaps matching TRBD1 (5 bases). V lost 0 bases, J lost 5 bases, and 10 bases lay in between. Per germline, CDR1 SGHRS and CDR2 YFSETQ. The CDR3 loop spans 14 amino acids. The CDR3 DNA follows: TGCGCCAGCAGCTTGGAGGGGTTCGGAGATACGCAGTATTTT. It yields the protein CASSLEGFGDTQYF. Complete variable domain (other parts from reference TRBV5-1 and TRBJ2-3): KAGVTQTPRYLIKTRGQQVTLSCSPISGHRSVSWYQQTPGQGLQFLFEYFSETQRNKGNFPGRFSGRQFSNSRSEMNVSTLELGDSALYLCASSLEGFGDTQYFGPGTRLTVL.

This clonotype came up a few times. This chain joins TRBV10-3 and TRBJ1-2, with a weak D call TRBD1 (6 bases). V lost 4 bases and J lost 8, with 17 bases in between. The CDR3 spans 14 residues. Germline loops: CDR1 ENHRY, CDR2 SYGVKD. CDR3 loop: CAISGGAPERGYTF. The CDR3 DNA sequence: TGTGCCATCAGTGGGGGGGCCCCGGAGAGAGGCTACACCTTC.

This clonotype appeared many times. V gene TRBV4-2 combines with J gene TRBJ2-6; TRBD1 aligns across 7 bases. Trimming cost V 1 base and J 0 bases; bases outside gene matches: 9. Per germline, CDR1 LGHNA and CDR2 YNFKEQ. The CDR3 has 19 amino acids. The CDR3 DNA reads TGTGCCAGCAGCCAAGCGCCGGGACAGACTCTCTCTGGGGCCAACGTCCTGACTTTC. This gives the protein CASSQAPGQTLSGANVLTF.

The V gene is TRBV28, the J gene TRBJ2-7; D is undetermined. This CDR3 contains 13 residues. Germline CDR1 MDHEN, CDR2 SYDVKM. V lost 4 bases to trimming and J lost 5 bases, with 12 bases between them. The CDR3 spells CASSSTAPNEQYF. The CDR3, as DNA: TGTGCCAGCAGTTCCACGGCTCCGAACGAGCAGTACTTC.

This chain connects TRBV20-1 to TRBJ2-3; TRBD2 agrees at 9 bases. Unmatched junction bases numbered 17, after V lost 1 base and J lost 6 bases. The CDR3 is 18 amino acids. The germline gives CDR1 DFQATT, CDR2 SNEGSKA (reference sequence). The DNA of the CDR3 is TGCAGTGCTAGAGGGGGCGGTAGGTGGGCTAGCGGGGCGGATACGCAGTATTTT. Amino acid sequence: CSARGGGRWASGADTQYF.

The genes are TRBV5-4 and TRBJ2-4, with 13 bases lining up with TRBD2. J was trimmed by 0 bases and V by 3 bases; bases with no gene match: 18. The CDR3 spans 22 residues. Germline loops: CDR1 SGHNT, CDR2 YYREEE (reference sequence). The CDR3 reads CASSSPSRLAGGPQLAKNIQYF. For the CDR3, the DNA is TGTGCCAGCAGCTCGCCGTCGAGACTAGCGGGGGGCCCCCAACTAGCCAAAAACATTCAGTACTTC.